This TCR beta chain comes out of a study of T cell responses to AZD1222 COVID-19 vaccine. Whole-study results and caveats: Among AZD1222 vaccinees, only 5 to 7 were seropositive at baseline. Variant regions that are unmutated are reportedly the target of nearly half of spike-specific TCRs. No day 14 peak samples; only post-peak repertoires were characterized.

A word on this clone: Its matching antigen is unknown.

Between the trimmed V and J ends, which lost 3 bases and 0 bases, there was a span of 15 bases. The CDR3 extends over 16 amino acids. Germline V gene data show CDR1 as SGDLS and CDR2 as YYNGEE. Assay: immunoSEQ multiplex PCR; the TCRdb copy retains only in-frame clones and omits some. The profile shows over 110,000 clones, just over 90% of them singletons. V is TRBV9 and J is TRBJ1-1; D is unresolved. The specimen was peripheral blood, collected on day 0 of AZD1222 vaccination. The source of this sequence is an adult in good health. This CDR3 is CASSALKWTVNTEAFF. The CDR3 coding sequence is TGTGCCAGCAGCGCTCTAAAATGGACGGTGAACACTGAAGCTTTCTTT.